A single sample is the source of the 27 T cell receptor delta chains below, sequenced in a study of gamma-delta T cells after stem cell transplantation. TCRdb re-called clones from the RT-PCR reads using CATT. The data contain about 1,300 delta-chain clones, approximately 30% of them singletons. The sequencing sample was made of gamma-delta T cells. Every receptor here comes from a human donor. It is not recorded whose cells these are; they may come from a transplant donor.

Within the sample, this clone is medium-sized (0.01 to 0.1%). The genes are TRDV1 and TRDJ1; weak D call: TRDD3 (5 bases). Per the germline V gene, CDR1 is TSWWSYY and CDR2 is QGS. The CDR3 spans 19 residues. With 1 base removed from V and 2 bases from J, the gap between germline ends came to 23 bases. CDR3 nucleotides: TGTGCTCTTGGGGAACGCGGGTTGGGCTCCCGAGGGGGGACCGATAAACTCATCTTT. The encoded protein is CALGERGLGSRGGTDKLIF.

This clone was observed a handful of times. The chain uses TRAV29/DV5 and TRDJ1, with 8 bases lining up with TRDD3. This CDR3 comprises 19 residues. Germline V lookup: CDR1 NSMFDY, CDR2 ISSIKDK. V lost 0 bases and J lost 4; bases outside the gene matches: 20. CDR3 sequence reads: CAASVGLGDFGSVNDKLIF. CDR3 bases: TGTGCAGCAAGCGTAGGTCTGGGGGACTTCGGTTCTGTTAACGATAAACTCATCTTT.

This clone is labeled as medium-sized. The rearrangement uses TRDV1 and TRDJ1; 10 nucleotides agree with TRDD3. Germline CDR1 reads TSWWSYY; CDR2 reads QGS. V lost 1 base to trimming and J lost 0 bases; unmatched junction nucleotides: 8. CDR3 length: 18 amino acids. The CDR3 bases are TGTGCTCTTGGGGAACCCTGGGGGATAATCAAAGACACCGATAAACTCATCTTT. Its translation is CALGEPWGIIKDTDKLIF.

This clone was observed once. A far larger clone is off by one base, so a read error is likely. The sample contains more than one DNA sequence encoding this CDR3. The genes are TRDV1 and TRDJ1; D ambiguous. Per germline, CDR1 TSWWSYY and CDR2 QGS. The CDR3 covers 16 residues. Trimming removed 3 bases from V and 0 bases from J, with 14 bases in between. The CDR3 here is CALGEPMYPYTDKLIF. CDR3 nucleotides: TGTGCTCTTGGGGAGCCTATGTACCCATACACCGATAAACTCATCTTT.

This clone was seen only a few times. With only one base between it and a far larger clone, this is likely a read error. Distinct nucleotide sequences in the sample also encode this CDR3. CDR3 sequence: CACDTVPGLGDSSYTDKLIF. The CDR3, as DNA: TGTGCCTGTGACACCGTACCCGGTTTGGGGGATTCATCTTACACCGATAAACTCATCTTT. This chain connects TRDV2 to TRDJ1; 8 bases are shared with TRDD3. Trimming cost V 0 bases and J 0 bases; bases outside gene matches: 17. CDR1 GEAIGNYY and CDR2 EKD come from the germline V gene. There are 20 residues in the CDR3.

Points on this clone: Since a far larger clone is one base different, this is likely a read error. Other DNA sequences from this sample encode an identical CDR3 as well. The rearrangement links TRDV2 to TRDJ1; the match to TRDD3 covers 7 bases. The CDR3 covers 16 residues. The V gene's germline CDR1 is GEAIGNYY and CDR2 EKD. For the CDR3, the DNA is TGTGCCTGTGACCCACTGGGGCCTCGGGGAACCGATAAACTCATTTTT. Translating it yields CACDPLGPRGTDKLIF.

This clone is hyperexpanded. This specimen includes other DNA sequences encoding the same CDR3. The V gene is TRDV2, the J gene TRDJ3, with 8 bases identical to TRDD3. The CDR3 is 22 residues long. The germline gives CDR1 GEAIGNYY, CDR2 EKD. V lost 0 bases to trimming and J lost 0 bases; unmatched junction nucleotides: 15. CDR3 residues: CACDTVNGGSSLRSWDTRQMFF. Here the CDR3 DNA reads TGTGCCTGTGACACCGTTAATGGGGGATCAAGTTTACGCTCCTGGGACACCCGACAGATGTTTTTC.

This clone counts as large. The rearrangement uses TRDV2 and TRDJ1; 8 positions match TRDD3. Trimming took 3 bases from V and 4 from J; bases not matched to a gene: 18. The V gene's germline CDR1 is GEAIGNYY and CDR2 EKD. The CDR3 length is 18 residues. The CDR3 protein is CACDSVLGVPLGGDKLIF. CDR3 bases: TGTGCCTGTGACTCCGTACTGGGGGTCCCCCTGGGGGGCGATAAACTCATCTTT.

By proportion, this clone is medium-sized (0.01 to 0.1%). The rearrangement uses TRDV1 and TRDJ1; the match to TRDD3 covers 9 bases. Trimming removed 1 base from V and 1 base from J; junction bases left unmatched: 13. The CDR3 runs to 19 residues. Germline loops: CDR1 TSWWSYY, CDR2 QGS. The CDR3 spells CALGERGLLGDSFTDKLIF. CDR3 bases: TGTGCTCTTGGGGAACGGGGCTTACTGGGGGACTCCTTCACCGATAAACTCATCTTT.

Comments on this clone: The translation of this DNA and the TCRdb protein of a much larger clone differ at residue 4, probably owing to a read error; the protein shown here is translated from the DNA. The V and J genes are TRDV2 and TRDJ1; 9 bases match TRDD3. This CDR3 is built from 18 residues. V was clipped by 5 bases and J by 0 bases; unmatched bases: 15. Germline CDR1 GEAIGNYY, CDR2 EKD. The CDR3 region is CACGTVRGIPNNTDKLIF. Here the CDR3 DNA reads TGTGCCTGTGGCACGGTTCGGGGGATACCCAATAACACCGATAAACTCATCTTT.

This clone is medium-sized in the sample. This sample includes further DNA sequences coding for the same CDR3. The chain carries TRDV2 and TRDJ1; D is undetermined. V was shortened by 3 bases and J by 0 bases, with 13 bases between the two germline ends. CDR1 and CDR2 from the germline V gene are GEAIGNYY and EKD. The CDR3 runs to 15 residues. The CDR3 region has the DNA TGTGCCTGTGACGCCGTAAGAGCAGACACCGATAAACTCATCTTT. Its protein is CACDAVRADTDKLIF.

By share, this clone counts as medium-sized. The J gene is TRDJ1, the V gene TRDV2; D may be TRDD3 (6 bases). V gave up 3 bases and J gave up 3 bases, with 19 bases separating them. The V gene's germline CDR1 is GEAIGNYY and CDR2 EKD. This CDR3 has 16 residues. The CDR3 region has the DNA TGTGCCTGTGACGACCTGGGGTCATTAAAAGCCGATAAACTCATCTTT. Its protein is CACDDLGSLKADKLIF.

This clone is medium-sized within its sample. The chain recombines TRDV2 with TRDJ3; D gene uncertain. With 3 bases removed from V and 5 bases from J, the gap between germline ends came to 10 bases. This CDR3 spans 15 amino acids. CDR1 GEAIGNYY and CDR2 EKD come from the germline V gene. CDR3 in DNA: TGTGCCTGTGACCCCGCCAGCCGGGACACCCGACAGATGTTTTTC. Its protein is CACDPASRDTRQMFF.

A word on this clone: This sequence is one base from a far larger clone and is likely a read error. This sequence joins TRDV1 and TRDJ1; tentative D call: TRDD3 (5 bases). The CDR3 extends over 21 amino acids. Germline loops: CDR1 TSWWSYY, CDR2 QGS. Trimming shortened V by 0 bases and J by 3 bases, and 29 bases separated the two germline ends. The CDR3 sequence is CALGELVLSRGPLDWADKLIF. As DNA, the CDR3 is TGTGCTCTTGGGGAACTAGTCCTGAGCCGGGGGCCTCTGGATTGGGCCGATAAACTCATCTTT.

For this clone: Translating this DNA gives a protein that differs at residue 7 from the TCRdb one, which belongs to a much larger clone; a read error is likely, and the protein shown is this translation. This chain links TRDV1 with TRDJ2; TRDD2 is a possible D gene (5 bases). Germline CDR1 is TSWWSYY and CDR2 is QGS. This CDR3 comprises 16 residues. The CDR3 sequence: CALGEKLPALTAQLFF. The DNA of the CDR3 is TGTGCTCTTGGGGAAAAACTTCCCGCGTTGACAGCACAACTATTCTTT.

Remarks on this clone: TCRdb assigns this DNA the protein of a much larger clone, which departs from its translation at residue 16; this likely reflects a read error, and the protein shown comes from translating the DNA. The gene calls are TRDV2 and TRDJ1; TRDD3 aligns across 13 bases. Per germline, CDR1 GEAIGNYY and CDR2 EKD. The CDR3 consists of 18 residues. CDR3 amino acids: CACDTVLGDTRLTDKPIF. CDR3 DNA sequence: TGTGCCTGTGACACCGTACTGGGGGATACGCGTTTGACCGATAAACCCATCTTT.

Comment on this clone: A far larger clone is one base from this, pointing to a likely read error. The chain recombines TRDV2 with TRDJ1; TRDD3 is a possible D gene (6 bases). Germline values: CDR1 GEAIGNYY, CDR2 EKD. The CDR3 consists of 11 residues. DNA of the CDR3: TGTGCCCGTGACATAAACCGGGGATCCATCTTT. This sequence encodes CARDINRGSIF.

In this sample, this clone turned up a few times. The likely explanation is a read error, given a far larger clone one base away. The V and J genes are TRDV1 and TRDJ1; 9 nucleotides match TRDD3. Unmatched junction bases numbered 29, after V lost 3 bases and J lost 0 bases. Germline-derived CDR1 and CDR2 are TSWWSYY and QGS. The CDR3 covers 24 residues. The CDR3 region is CALGDFPTSIPILGEIRYTDKLIF. Here the CDR3 DNA reads TGTGCTCTTGGGGACTTTCCTACGAGCATACCTATACTGGGGGAGATCAGGTACACCGATAAACTCATCTTT.

The V and J genes are TRDV2 and TRDJ3; maybe TRDD3 (6 bases). Germline CDR1 reads GEAIGNYY; CDR2 reads EKD. V dropped 7 bases and J dropped 0 bases, with 21 bases sitting between them. The CDR3 totals 19 residues. CDR3 region: CACHKLAGASSWDTRQMFF. The CDR3 DNA reads as TGTGCCTGCCACAAGCTAGCTGGGGCTAGCTCCTGGGACACCCGACAGATGTTTTTC.

Remarks on this clone: The mismatch at residue 3 between this DNA's translation and the TCRdb protein of a much larger clone likely reflects a read error; the protein shown is translated from the DNA. This chain joins TRDV3 and TRDJ1; no reliable D call. V lost 5 bases and J lost 1, with 23 bases in between. Germline values: CDR1 TVYSNPD, CDR2 GDNSRS (reference sequence). The CDR3 sequence is 16 residues long. CDR3 loop: CAPATYGSGFTDKLIF. The CDR3 coding sequence is TGTGCCCCCGCAACGTATGGATCAGGATTCACCGATAAACTCATCTTT.

This clone was detected a few times. With a much larger clone just one base away, this may be a read error. This chain links TRDV2 with TRDJ3; 12 bases are shared with TRDD3. The CDR3 has 24 residues. Germline trimming cut 0 bases from V and 1 base from J; bases unmatched to any gene: 18. Germline CDR1 is GEAIGNYY and CDR2 is EKD. The CDR3 nucleotides read TGTGCCTGTGACACCGCCGCGTACTGGGGGATACCCTTAAACGCGTCCTGGGACACCCGACAGATGTTTTTC. Its protein is CACDTAAYWGIPLNASWDTRQMFF.

Comment on this clone: For this DNA, TCRdb reports the protein of a much larger clone, which diverges at residue 4, most likely from a read error; the protein presented here is translated directly from the DNA. The genes are TRDV3 and TRDJ1; no firm D call. This CDR3 is built from 14 residues. V shed 3 bases and J shed 4 bases, with 18 bases lying between them. In germline, CDR1 is TVYSNPD, CDR2 GDNSRS (reference sequence). In DNA form, the CDR3 reads TGTGCCTTCCCAAACGGGAATGAGGACGATAAACTCATCTTT. This gives the protein CAFPNGNEDDKLIF.

This clone is medium-sized (0.01 to 0.1%) within its sample. V gene TRDV1 combines with J gene TRDJ1; 8 bases are a match to TRDD3. V lost 0 bases and J lost 0; bases outside the gene matches: 18. The CDR3 has 21 residues. CDR1 and CDR2 (germline): TSWWSYY, QGS. CDR3 amino acids: CALGELGAGATGGMYTDKLIF. CDR3 in DNA: TGTGCTCTTGGGGAACTAGGAGCAGGAGCGACTGGGGGCATGTACACCGATAAACTCATCTTT.

Concerning this clone itself: TCRdb's protein for this DNA is that of a much larger clone and differs from the translation at residue 8, likely a read error; the protein shown is the DNA translation. This sequence joins TRDV2 and TRDJ1; the D is unclear. Germline-derived CDR1 and CDR2 are GEAIGNYY and EKD. This CDR3 is 15 amino acids long. Between the trimmed V and J ends, which lost 0 bases and 3 bases, there was a span of 13 bases. This chain's CDR3 is CACDTVGLPADKLIF. The CDR3 DNA reads TGTGCCTGTGACACCGTCGGACTCCCTGCCGATAAACTCATCTTT.

This clone is labeled as medium-sized. V and J are TRDV1 and TRDJ1, with 10 bases fitting TRDD3. The V gene's germline CDR1 is TSWWSYY and CDR2 QGS. This CDR3 is built from 23 residues. Trimming took 5 bases from V and 0 from J; bases not matched to a gene: 27. The CDR3 DNA follows: TGTGCTCTTGGGCCGACGGCCTTCCCCCCGTACTGGGGGATCCCCCCCTACACCGATAAACTCATCTTT. Translated, it gives CALGPTAFPPYWGIPPYTDKLIF.

This clone ranks as medium-sized. V gene TRDV2 combines with J gene TRDJ3; 7 nucleotides agree with TRDD3. CDR3 length: 19 residues. The junction had 8 bases not matched to a gene; V was cut back by 1 base and J by 0 bases. Germline V gene sequence: CDR1 GEAIGNYY, CDR2 EKD. CDR3 loop: CACDTLMGEISWDTRQMFF. For the CDR3, the DNA is TGTGCCTGTGACACGTTGATGGGGGAGATCTCCTGGGACACCCGACAGATGTTTTTC.

This clone qualifies as medium-sized. V is TRDV2 and J is TRDJ1; 7 nucleotides align to TRDD3. The length of the CDR3 is 15 residues. Germline values: CDR1 GEAIGNYY, CDR2 EKD. V shed 4 bases and J 7 bases; nucleotides not matched to a gene: 14. The CDR3 coding sequence is TGTGCCTGTGATCCCTGGGGGCTTTCGGCGGGTAAACTCATCTTT. Translation: CACDPWGLSAGKLIF.